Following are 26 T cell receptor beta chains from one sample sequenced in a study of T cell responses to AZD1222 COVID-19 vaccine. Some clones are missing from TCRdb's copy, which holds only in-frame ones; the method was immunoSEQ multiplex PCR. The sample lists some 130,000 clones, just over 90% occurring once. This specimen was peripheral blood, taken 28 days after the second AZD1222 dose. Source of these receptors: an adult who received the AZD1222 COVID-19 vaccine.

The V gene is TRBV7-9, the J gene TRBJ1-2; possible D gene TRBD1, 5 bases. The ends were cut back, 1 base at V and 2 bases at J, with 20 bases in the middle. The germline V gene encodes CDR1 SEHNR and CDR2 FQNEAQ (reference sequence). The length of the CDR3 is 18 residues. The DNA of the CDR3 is TGTGCCAGCAGCTTAGGTGGAGGGCGCGGGGGGAAAAACTATGGCTACACCTTC. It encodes CASSLGGGRGGKNYGYTF.

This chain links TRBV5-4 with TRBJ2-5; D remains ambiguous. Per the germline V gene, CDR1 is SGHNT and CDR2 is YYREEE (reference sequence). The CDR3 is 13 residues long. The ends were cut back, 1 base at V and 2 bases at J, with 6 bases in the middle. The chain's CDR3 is CASSLPQQETQYF. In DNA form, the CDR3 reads TGTGCCAGCAGCTTGCCTCAGCAAGAGACCCAGTACTTC. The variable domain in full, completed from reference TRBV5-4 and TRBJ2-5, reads ETGVTQSPTHLIKTRGQQVTLRCSSQSGHNTVSWYQQALGQGPQFIFQYYREEENGRGNFPPRFSGLQFPNYSSELNVNALELDDSALYLCASSLPQQETQYFGPGTRLLVL.

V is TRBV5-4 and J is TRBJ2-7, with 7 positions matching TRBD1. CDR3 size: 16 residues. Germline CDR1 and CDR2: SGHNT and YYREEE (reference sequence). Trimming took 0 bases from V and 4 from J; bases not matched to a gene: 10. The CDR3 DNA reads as TGTGCCAGCAGCTTGGCCCATCGACAGGGAAGGTACGAGCAGTACTTC. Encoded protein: CASSLAHRQGRYEQYF. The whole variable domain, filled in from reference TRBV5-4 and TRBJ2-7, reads ETGVTQSPTHLIKTRGQQVTLRCSSQSGHNTVSWYQQALGQGPQFIFQYYREEENGRGNFPPRFSGLQFPNYSSELNVNALELDDSALYLCASSLAHRQGRYEQYFGPGTRLTVT.

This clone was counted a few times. The CDR3 DNA follows: TGTGCCAGCACCGTTTTTTGGACAGAAAGCTGTAACATTGTGGGGACAGAGTTCTTC. The encoded protein is CASTVFWTESCNIVGTEFF. The chain joins TRBV21-1 to TRBJ2-1; the table calls TRBD1, which could not be checked here. TRBV21-1 is described as a pseudogene. CDR3 length equals 19 residues.

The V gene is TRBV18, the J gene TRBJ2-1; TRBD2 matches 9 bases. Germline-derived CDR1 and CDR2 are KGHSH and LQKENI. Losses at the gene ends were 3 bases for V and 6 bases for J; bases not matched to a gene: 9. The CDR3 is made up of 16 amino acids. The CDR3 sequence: CASSPKQRGVINEQFF. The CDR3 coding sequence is TGTGCCAGCTCACCGAAGCAGCGGGGGGTTATCAATGAGCAGTTCTTC.

The CDR3 DNA reads TGTGCCAGCAGCCCCTGGGGGGGGACCCTGCAGGAGACCCAGTACTTC. Translation gives CASSPWGGTLQETQYF. The chain combines TRBV6-2 or TRBV6-3 with TRBJ2-5; 7 nucleotides match TRBD2. Unmatched junction bases numbered 15, after V lost 6 bases and J lost 5 bases. The germline V gene encodes CDR1 MNHEY and CDR2 SVGEGT. There are 16 residues in the CDR3.

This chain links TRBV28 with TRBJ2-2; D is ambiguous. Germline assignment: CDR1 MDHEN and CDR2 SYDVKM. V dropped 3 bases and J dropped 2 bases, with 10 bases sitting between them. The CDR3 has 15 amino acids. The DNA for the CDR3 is TGTGCCAGCAGTTTTAGTAGTCAAAACACCGGGGAGCTGTTTTTT. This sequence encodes CASSFSSQNTGELFF.

CDR3 region: CASSFVGTGGEQYF. The CDR3 nucleotides are TGCGCCAGCAGCTTTGTCGGGACGGGGGGCGAGCAGTACTTC. The chain joins TRBV5-1 to TRBJ2-7, with 7 bases fitting TRBD2. Germline-derived CDR1 and CDR2 are SGHRS and YFSETQ. This CDR3 has 14 residues. With V trimmed by 2 bases and J by 6 bases, 8 bases remained unmatched.

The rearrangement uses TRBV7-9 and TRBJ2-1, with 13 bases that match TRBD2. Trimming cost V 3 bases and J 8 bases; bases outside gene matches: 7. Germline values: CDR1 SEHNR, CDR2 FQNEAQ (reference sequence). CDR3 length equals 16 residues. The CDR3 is CASSFFRLAGGDEQFF. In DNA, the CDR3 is TGTGCCAGCAGCTTTTTTCGACTAGCGGGAGGCGATGAGCAGTTCTTC.

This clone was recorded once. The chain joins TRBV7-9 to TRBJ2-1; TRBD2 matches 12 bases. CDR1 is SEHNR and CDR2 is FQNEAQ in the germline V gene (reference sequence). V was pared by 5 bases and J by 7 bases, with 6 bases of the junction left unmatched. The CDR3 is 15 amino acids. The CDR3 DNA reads TGTGCCAGCAGCCTGACTAGCGGGAGTTCTAATGAGCAGTTCTTC. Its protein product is CASSLTSGSSNEQFF. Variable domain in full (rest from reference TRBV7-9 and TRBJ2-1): DTGVSQNPRHKITKRGQNVTFRCDPISEHNRLYWYRQTLGQGPEFLTYFQNEAQLEKSRLLSDRFSAERPKGSFSTLEIQRTEQGDSAMYLCASSLTSGSSNEQFFGPGTRLTVL.

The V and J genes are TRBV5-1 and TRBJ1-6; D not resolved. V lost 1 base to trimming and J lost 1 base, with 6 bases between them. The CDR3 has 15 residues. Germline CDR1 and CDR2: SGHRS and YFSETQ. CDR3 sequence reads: CASSLLGSYNSPLHF. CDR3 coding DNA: TGCGCCAGCAGCTTGTTGGGGTCCTATAATTCACCCCTCCACTTT.

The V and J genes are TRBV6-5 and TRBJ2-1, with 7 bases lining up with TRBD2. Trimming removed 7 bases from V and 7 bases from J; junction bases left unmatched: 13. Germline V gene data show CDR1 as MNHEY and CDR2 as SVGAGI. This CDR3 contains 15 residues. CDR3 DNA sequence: TGTGCCAGCACTTCCGGGAGGCTGGGGGGGAATGAGCAGTTCTTC. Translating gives CASTSGRLGGNEQFF.

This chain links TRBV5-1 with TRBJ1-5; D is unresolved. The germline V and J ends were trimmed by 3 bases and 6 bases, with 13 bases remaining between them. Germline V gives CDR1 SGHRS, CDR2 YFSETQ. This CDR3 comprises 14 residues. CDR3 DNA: TGCGCCAGCAGCTCCGAAAGCGGATCTCAGCCCCAGCATTTT. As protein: CASSSESGSQPQHF. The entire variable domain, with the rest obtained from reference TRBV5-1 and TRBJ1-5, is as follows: KAGVTQTPRYLIKTRGQQVTLSCSPISGHRSVSWYQQTPGQGLQFLFEYFSETQRNKGNFPGRFSGRQFSNSRSEMNVSTLELGDSALYLCASSSESGSQPQHFGDGTRLSIL.

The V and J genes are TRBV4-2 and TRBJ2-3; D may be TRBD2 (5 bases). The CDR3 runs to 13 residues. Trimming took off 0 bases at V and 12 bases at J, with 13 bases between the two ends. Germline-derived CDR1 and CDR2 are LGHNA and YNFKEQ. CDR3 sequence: CASSQDPDSFQYF. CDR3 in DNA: TGTGCCAGCAGCCAAGATCCGGACTCCTTTCAGTATTTT.

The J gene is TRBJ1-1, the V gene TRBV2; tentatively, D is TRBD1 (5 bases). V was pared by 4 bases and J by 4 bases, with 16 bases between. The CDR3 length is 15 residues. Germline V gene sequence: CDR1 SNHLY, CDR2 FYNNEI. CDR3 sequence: CASSVLATVGTEAFF. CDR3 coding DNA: TGTGCCAGCAGTGTGCTGGCGACAGTGGGCACTGAAGCTTTCTTT.

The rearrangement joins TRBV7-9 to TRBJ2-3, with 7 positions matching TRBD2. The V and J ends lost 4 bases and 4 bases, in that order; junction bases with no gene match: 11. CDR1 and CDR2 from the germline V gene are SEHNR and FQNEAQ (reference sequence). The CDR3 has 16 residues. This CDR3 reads CASSSPPSGNADTQYF. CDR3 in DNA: TGTGCCAGCAGCTCCCCCCCTAGCGGTAACGCAGATACGCAGTATTTT.

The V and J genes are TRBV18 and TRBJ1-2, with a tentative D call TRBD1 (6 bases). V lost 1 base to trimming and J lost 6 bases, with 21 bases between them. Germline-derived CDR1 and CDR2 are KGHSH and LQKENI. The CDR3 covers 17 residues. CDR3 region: CASSPQGIGGVMDGYTF. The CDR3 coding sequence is TGTGCCAGCTCACCACAAGGGATAGGGGGTGTTATGGATGGCTACACCTTC.

CDR3 coding DNA: TGTGCCAGCAGCTTAGATGTCGGGAATTCACCCCTCCACTTT. Its protein is CASSLDVGNSPLHF. V gene TRBV11-2 combines with J gene TRBJ1-6; no clear D gene. This CDR3 spans 14 amino acids. The germline CDR1 and CDR2 sequences are SGHAT and FQNNGV. The V end was cut by 0 bases, the J end by 7 bases, with 7 bases between.

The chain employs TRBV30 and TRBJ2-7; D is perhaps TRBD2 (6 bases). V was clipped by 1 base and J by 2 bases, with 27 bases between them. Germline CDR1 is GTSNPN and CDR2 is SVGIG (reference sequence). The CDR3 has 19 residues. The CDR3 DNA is TGTGCCTGGAGTGCTCGCCAGGACGGGAGTGAACACCAACCCTACGAGCAGTACTTC. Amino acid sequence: CAWSARQDGSEHQPYEQYF. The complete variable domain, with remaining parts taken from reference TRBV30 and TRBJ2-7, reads SQTIHQWPATLVQPVGSPLSLECTVEGTSNPNLYWYRQAAGRGLQLLFYSVGIGQISSEVPQNLSASRPQDRQFILSSKKLLLSDSGFYLCAWSARQDGSEHQPYEQYFGPGTRLTVT.

The CDR3 protein is CASSIGDKAYEQYF. CDR3 bases: TGTGCCAGTAGTATAGGCGACAAAGCCTACGAGCAGTACTTC. The chain is built from TRBV19 and TRBJ2-7; D is unresolved. The CDR3 covers 14 residues. The V end was cut by 1 base, the J end by 2 bases, with 9 bases between. Germline CDR1 and CDR2: LNHDA and SQIVND (reference sequence). Drawing the rest from reference TRBV19 and TRBJ2-7, the complete variable domain is DGGITQSPKYLFRKEGQNVTLSCEQNLNHDAMYWYRQDPGQGLRLIYYSQIVNDFQKGDIAEGYSVSREKKESFPLTVTSAQKNPTAFYLCASSIGDKAYEQYFGPGTRLTVT.

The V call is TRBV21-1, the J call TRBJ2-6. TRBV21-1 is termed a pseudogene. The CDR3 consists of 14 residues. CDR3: CARLKPSGANVLTF. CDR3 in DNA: TGTGCCAGGCTTAAACCCTCTGGGGCCAACGTCCTGACTTTC.

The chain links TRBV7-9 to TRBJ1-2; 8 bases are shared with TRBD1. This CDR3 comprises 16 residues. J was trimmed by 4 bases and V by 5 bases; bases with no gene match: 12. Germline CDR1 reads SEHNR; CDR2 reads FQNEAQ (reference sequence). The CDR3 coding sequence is TGTGCCAGCAGCCCATTGCCGGGACAGGTCTTCTATGGCTACACCTTC. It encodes CASSPLPGQVFYGYTF.

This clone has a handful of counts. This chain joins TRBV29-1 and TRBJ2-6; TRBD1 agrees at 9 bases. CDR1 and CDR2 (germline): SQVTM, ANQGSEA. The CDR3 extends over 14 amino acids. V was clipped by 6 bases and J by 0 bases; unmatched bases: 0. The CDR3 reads CSVTGGSGANVLTF. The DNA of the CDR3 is TGCAGCGTGACAGGGGGCTCTGGGGCCAACGTCCTGACTTTC.

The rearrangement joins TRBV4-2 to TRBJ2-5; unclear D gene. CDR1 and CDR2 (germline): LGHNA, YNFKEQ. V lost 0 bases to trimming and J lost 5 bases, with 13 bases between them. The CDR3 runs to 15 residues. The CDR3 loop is CASSQEVSGQETQYF. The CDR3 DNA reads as TGTGCCAGCAGCCAAGAGGTATCCGGGCAGGAGACCCAGTACTTC.

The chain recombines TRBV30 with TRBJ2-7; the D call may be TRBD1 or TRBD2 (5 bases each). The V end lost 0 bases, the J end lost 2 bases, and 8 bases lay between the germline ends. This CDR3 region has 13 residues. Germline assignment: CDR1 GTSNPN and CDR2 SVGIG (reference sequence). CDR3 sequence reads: CAWSVGAAYEQYF. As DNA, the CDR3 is TGTGCCTGGAGTGTCGGGGCGGCCTACGAGCAGTACTTC. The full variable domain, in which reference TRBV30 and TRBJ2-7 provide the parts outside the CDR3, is SQTIHQWPATLVQPVGSPLSLECTVEGTSNPNLYWYRQAAGRGLQLLFYSVGIGQISSEVPQNLSASRPQDRQFILSSKKLLLSDSGFYLCAWSVGAAYEQYFGPGTRLTVT.

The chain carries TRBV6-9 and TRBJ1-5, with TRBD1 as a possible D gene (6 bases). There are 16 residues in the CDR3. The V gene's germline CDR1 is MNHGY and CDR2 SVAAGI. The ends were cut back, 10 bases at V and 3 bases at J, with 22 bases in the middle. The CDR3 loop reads CATRGGGARNNQPQHF. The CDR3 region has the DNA TGTGCCACCCGAGGGGGGGGCGCGAGGAACAATCAGCCCCAGCATTTT.